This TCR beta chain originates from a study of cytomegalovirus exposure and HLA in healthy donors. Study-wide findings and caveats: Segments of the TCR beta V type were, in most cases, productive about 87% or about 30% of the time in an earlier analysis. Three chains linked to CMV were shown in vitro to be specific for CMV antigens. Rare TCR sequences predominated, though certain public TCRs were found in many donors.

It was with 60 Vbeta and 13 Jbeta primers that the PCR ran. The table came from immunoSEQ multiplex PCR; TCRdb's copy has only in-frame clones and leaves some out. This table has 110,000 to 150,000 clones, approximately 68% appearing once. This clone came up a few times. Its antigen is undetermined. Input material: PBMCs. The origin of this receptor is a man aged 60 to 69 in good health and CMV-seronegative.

The CDR3 DNA sequence: TGTGCCAGCATCGGTGAGACCCAGTACTTC. It is translated as CASIGETQYF. V gene TRBV7-9 combines with J gene TRBJ2-5; D not certain. The CDR3 runs to 10 residues. Germline CDR1 SEHNR, CDR2 FQNEAQ (reference sequence). V was shortened by 7 bases and J by 5 bases, with 5 bases between the two germline ends.